The sequence of this TCR beta chain was determined in a study of blood T cell repertoires in COVID-19. Study in general: The samples span acute and convalescent COVID-19 from the United States, Italy and Spain. T cells, B-cell-depleted T cells, or PBMCs supplied cDNA or gDNA.

Participants were placed into cohorts based on the clinical history they reported. Study processing details: Researchers report that nucleated cell counts were estimated from reference gene primer amplification. The data were produced by immunoSEQ multiplex PCR, yet TCRdb's version contains in-frame clones alone and is incomplete. V and J calls and clone size are copied from that table; D and trimming were computed from the DNA. The table has around 250,000 clones, approximately 82% seen once. Trimming took off 0 bases at V and 5 bases at J, with 11 bases between the two ends. CDR1 and CDR2 from the germline V gene are LGHNA and YSLEER. CDR3 size: 14 residues.

The TCR sequence derives from a man aged 40-50 years who had recovered from COVID-19. What was sequenced was PBMCs or T cells enriched from blood (not recorded which). The rearrangement joins TRBV4-3 to TRBJ2-7; weak D call: TRBD1 (6 bases). CDR3 in amino acids: CASSQEGGRNEQYF. DNA of the CDR3: TGCGCCAGCAGCCAAGAAGGGGGTCGGAACGAGCAGTACTTC.